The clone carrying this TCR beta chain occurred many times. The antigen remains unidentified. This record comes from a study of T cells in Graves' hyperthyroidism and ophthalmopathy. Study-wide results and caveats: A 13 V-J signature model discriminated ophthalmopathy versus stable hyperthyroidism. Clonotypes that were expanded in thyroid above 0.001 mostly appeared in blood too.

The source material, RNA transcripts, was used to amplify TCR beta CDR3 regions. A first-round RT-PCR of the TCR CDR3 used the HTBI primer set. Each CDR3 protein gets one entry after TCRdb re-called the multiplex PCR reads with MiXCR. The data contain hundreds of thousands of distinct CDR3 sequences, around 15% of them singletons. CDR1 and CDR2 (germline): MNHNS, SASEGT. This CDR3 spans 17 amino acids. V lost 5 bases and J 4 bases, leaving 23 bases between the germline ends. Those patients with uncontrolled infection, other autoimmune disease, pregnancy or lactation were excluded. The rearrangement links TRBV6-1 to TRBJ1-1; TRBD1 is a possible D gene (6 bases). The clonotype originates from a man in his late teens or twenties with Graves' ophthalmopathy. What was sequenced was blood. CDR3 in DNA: TGTGCCAGCAGTTCGGAGACAGGCGAATTTACGGTCACTGAAGCTTTCTTT. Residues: CASSSETGEFTVTEAFF.